Below, 8 T cell receptor beta chains from the same sample are listed, as sequenced in a study of blood T cell repertoires in COVID-19. Assay used: immunoSEQ multiplex PCR; TCRdb lists only in-frame clones, some missing. The sample yields tens of thousands of clones, roughly 70% seen once. Source material: peripheral blood. These receptors all come from a man between 65 and 85 years old with COVID-19, enrolled during active disease.

The CDR3 loop is CASSPTGDYGYTF. DNA for the CDR3: TGTGCCAGCTCACCAACAGGGGACTATGGCTACACCTTC. The chain carries TRBV18 and TRBJ1-2, with 7 bases aligning to TRBD1. Germline CDR1 and CDR2: KGHSH and LQKENI. V gave up 2 bases and J gave up 3 bases; unmatched junction bases: 0. There are 13 residues in the CDR3.

The chain recombines TRBV18 with TRBJ2-5; 9 nucleotides line up with TRBD2. The CDR3 is 18 residues long. J was trimmed by 1 base and V by 4 bases; bases with no gene match: 13. CDR1 and CDR2 from the germline V gene are KGHSH and LQKENI. CDR3 nucleotide sequence: TGTGCCAGCTCACTAAACACCTTAGCGGGAGTAGGCCAAGAGACCCAGTACTTC. Translating gives CASSLNTLAGVGQETQYF.

In its sample, this clone was seen a few times. The V gene is TRBV12-3 or TRBV12-4, the J gene TRBJ1-1, with D unclear. CDR3 size: 13 residues. V lost 2 bases, J lost 2 bases, and 6 bases lay in between. Here the CDR3 reads CASSLQTNTEAFF. The DNA of the CDR3 is TGTGCCAGCAGTTTACAGACAAACACTGAAGCTTTCTTT.

This clone was seen a few times. The V gene is TRBV14, the J gene TRBJ2-3, with 7 bases fitting TRBD1. The germline V gene encodes CDR1 SGHDN and CDR2 FVKESK. This CDR3 region has 18 residues. Unmatched junction bases numbered 13, after V lost 2 bases and J lost 2 bases. The DNA of the CDR3 is TGTGCCAGCAGCCAAAGGGCTTCCGGGACAGAATACACAGATACGCAGTATTTT. It specifies CASSQRASGTEYTDTQYF.

This clone was observed once. The gene calls are TRBV27 and TRBJ1-1, with D unresolved. Trimming cost V 2 bases and J 5 bases, with 15 bases left between them. Looked up from germline, CDR1 is MNHEY and CDR2 is SMNVEV (reference sequence). The CDR3 totals 15 residues. This CDR3 reads CASSLVSSYITEAFF. The CDR3 DNA is TGTGCCAGCAGTTTAGTCTCCAGTTATATTACTGAAGCTTTCTTT.

This chain links TRBV20-1 with TRBJ1-5; no firm D call. V was pared by 5 bases and J by 4 bases, with 6 bases between. Germline lookup yields CDR1 DFQATT and CDR2 SNEGSKA (reference sequence). The CDR3 has 11 amino acids. CDR3 DNA: TGCAGTGCTGCCGGGAATCAGCCCCAGCATTTT. Translating gives CSAAGNQPQHF.

The rearrangement links TRBV7-2 to TRBJ2-3; weak D call: TRBD2 (6 bases). V lost 1 base to trimming and J lost 5 bases, with 10 bases between them. Germline CDR1 and CDR2: SGHTA and FQGNSA. CDR3 length: 14 amino acids. Here the CDR3 reads CASSLDGSKDTQYF. CDR3 coding DNA: TGTGCCAGCAGCTTAGACGGGAGTAAAGATACGCAGTATTTT.

V is TRBV24-1 and J is TRBJ2-2; possible D gene TRBD2, 6 bases. The germline V and J ends were trimmed by 0 bases and 2 bases, with 15 bases remaining between them. The CDR3 length is 18 residues. The germline V gene has CDR1 KGHDR and CDR2 SFDVKD. The CDR3 nucleotides are TGTGCCACCAGTGATTTGCCCGGGGTAGCGGAAAACACCGGGGAGCTGTTTTTT. This sequence encodes CATSDLPGVAENTGELFF.